The 24 T cell receptor beta chains listed next were all sequenced from one sample in a study of T cells in Graves' hyperthyroidism and ophthalmopathy (dated by TCRdb to between 2019 and 2020). The method behind the library was multiplex PCR. Sequencing instrument: Illumina HiSeq 2000. Amplification of TCR beta CDR3 regions was carried out from RNA transcripts. The first round of RT-PCR for the TCR CDR3 was performed with the HTBI primer set and the Qiagen OneStep RT-PCR kit. TCRdb reworked the public reads: Q25 trimming with fastp, MiXCR clone assembly, productive beta chains retained. Identical CDR3 protein sequences are pooled into one entry, listed with their most common genes and DNA. The sample table lists 410,000 or so distinct CDR3 sequences, approximately 15% of them with a count of one. Jointly, the top ten make up around 13% of the sample. Sequencing was carried out using blood. The origin of the receptors is a man aged 18 to 30 with Graves' ophthalmopathy.

V gene TRBV6-2 or TRBV6-3 combines with J gene TRBJ1-5; D is undetermined. V was trimmed by 5 bases and J by 5 bases, leaving 10 bases between them. The CDR3 loop spans 13 amino acids. Germline-derived CDR1 and CDR2 are MNHEY and SVGEGT. Written as DNA, the CDR3 is TGTGCCAGCAGTGACACAGAGGATCAGCCCCAGCATTTT. Amino acid sequence: CASSDTEDQPQHF.

There are many counts of this clonotype. This rearrangement joins TRBV18 to TRBJ1-1; a possible D gene is TRBD1 (5 bases). The germline CDR1 and CDR2 sequences are KGHSH and LQKENI. The CDR3 spans 14 residues. The V gene lost 5 bases and the J gene lost 6 bases, with 16 bases spanning the gap. The CDR3 bases are TGTGCCAGCTCATCACGAGGGGACCCCCCTGAAGCTTTCTTT. It yields the protein CASSSRGDPPEAFF.

This clonotype was seen a handful of times. This CDR3 is CASSLLGGKNYGYTF. The CDR3 nucleotides read TGTGCCAGCAGTTTATTGGGGGGAAAAAACTATGGCTACACCTTC. The J gene is TRBJ1-2, the V gene TRBV27; TRBD1 is a possible D gene (5 bases). Trimming left V 1 base short and J 2 bases short, with 11 bases between. The CDR3 is 15 residues long. The germline V gene has CDR1 MNHEY and CDR2 SMNVEV (reference sequence).

Points on this clonotype: This may stem from a read error, because a much larger clone lies one nucleotide away. The rearrangement links TRBV5-1 to TRBJ1-5, with 7 positions matching TRBD1. V shed 0 bases, J shed 0 bases, and the junction held 3 bases outside the gene matches. CDR1 and CDR2 (germline): SGHRS, YFSETQ. This CDR3 is built from 16 residues. CDR3 DNA: TGCGCCAGCAGCTTGGGGGACAGATATAGCAATCAGCCCCAGCATTTT. Protein sequence: CASSLGDRYSNQPQHF.

CDR3 residues: CASSWRTGSIAQPQHF. CDR3 nucleotide sequence: TGTGCCAGCAGTTGGAGAACAGGGTCCATCGCTCAGCCCCAGCATTTT. The chain carries TRBV28 and TRBJ1-5, with D perhaps matching TRBD1 (6 bases). Trimming removed 4 bases from V and 6 bases from J, with 19 bases in between. In germline, CDR1 is MDHEN, CDR2 SYDVKM. The CDR3 is 16 amino acids.

This clonotype was observed at least ten times. V and J are TRBV19 and TRBJ2-5; TRBD2 aligns across 13 bases. The V gene's germline CDR1 is LNHDA and CDR2 SQIVND (reference sequence). With V trimmed by 5 bases and J by 4 bases, 7 bases remained unmatched. This CDR3 region has 16 residues. The CDR3 region is CASSVRTSGRGETQYF. As DNA, the CDR3 is TGTGCCAGTAGTGTAAGGACTAGCGGGAGAGGAGAGACCCAGTACTTC. Drawing the rest from reference TRBV19 and TRBJ2-5, the complete variable domain is DGGITQSPKYLFRKEGQNVTLSCEQNLNHDAMYWYRQDPGQGLRLIYYSQIVNDFQKGDIAEGYSVSREKKESFPLTVTSAQKNPTAFYLCASSVRTSGRGETQYFGPGTRLLVL.

This clonotype occurred many times. CDR3 coding DNA: TGCGCCAGCAGCTTGGCCATAGGCAACTCCTACGAGCAGTACTTC. Protein product: CASSLAIGNSYEQYF. The chain combines TRBV5-1 with TRBJ2-7; unclear D gene. This CDR3 comprises 15 residues. Germline V gene lookup returns CDR1 SGHRS and CDR2 YFSETQ. V lost 0 bases and J 0 bases, leaving 10 bases between the germline ends.

This clonotype was detected a few times. This chain links TRBV5-1 with TRBJ1-4; perhaps TRBD1 as D (6 bases). Trimming took 0 bases from V and 2 from J, leaving 8 bases between them. The CDR3 covers 15 residues. CDR1 and CDR2 from the germline V gene are SGHRS and YFSETQ. CDR3 coding DNA: TGCGCCAGCAGCTTGGAGGGGGTCACTAATGAAAAACTGTTTTTT. It is translated as CASSLEGVTNEKLFF. Drawing the rest from reference TRBV5-1 and TRBJ1-4, the complete variable domain is KAGVTQTPRYLIKTRGQQVTLSCSPISGHRSVSWYQQTPGQGLQFLFEYFSETQRNKGNFPGRFSGRQFSNSRSEMNVSTLELGDSALYLCASSLEGVTNEKLFFGSGTQLSVL.

The table lists this clonotype with many counts. V is TRBV7-9 and J is TRBJ1-1, with unresolved D. The germline V gene encodes CDR1 SEHNR and CDR2 FQNEAQ (reference sequence). Trimming took off 0 bases at V and 7 bases at J, with 6 bases between the two ends. This CDR3 comprises 12 residues. The CDR3 region has the DNA TGTGCCAGCAGCTTAGCCAGCAATGAAGCTTTCTTT. This sequence encodes CASSLASNEAFF.

This clonotype has a handful of counts. The CDR3 reads CASSQFTGLDGYTF. Written as DNA, the CDR3 is TGTGCCAGCAGCCAGTTTACAGGGTTGGATGGCTACACCTTC. The chain has TRBV4-2 and TRBJ1-2; D might be TRBD1 (6 bases). Deletions cut 3 bases from V and 6 bases from J, with 14 bases between. The CDR3 runs 14 residues. Germline CDR1 is LGHNA and CDR2 is YNFKEQ.

This clonotype appeared many times. The gene calls are TRBV10-1 and TRBJ2-1, with a possible D match to TRBD2 (6 bases). The germline gives CDR1 WNHNN, CDR2 SYGVQD (reference sequence). V shed 0 bases and J shed 4 bases, with 16 bases lying between them. This CDR3 is built from 17 residues. DNA of the CDR3: TGCGCCAGCAGTGAGTCGATGGGAGAAGCGGGTTACAATGAGCAGTTCTTC. Protein product: CASSESMGEAGYNEQFF.

This clonotype has just a few counts. J is TRBJ2-5 and V is TRBV7-9; no reliable D call. V was clipped by 3 bases and J by 2 bases, with 7 bases between them. This CDR3 spans 13 amino acids. CDR1 SEHNR and CDR2 FQNEAQ come from the germline V gene (reference sequence). The CDR3 reads CASSLLGQETQYF. DNA of the CDR3: TGTGCCAGCAGCTTGCTGGGGCAAGAGACCCAGTACTTC.

This clonotype has a count of ten or more. This chain joins TRBV20-1 and TRBJ2-2; the D is unclear. The CDR3 is made up of 13 amino acids. The V gene lost 1 base and the J gene lost 5 bases, with 8 bases spanning the gap. CDR1 and CDR2 (germline): DFQATT, SNEGSKA (reference sequence). CDR3 DNA sequence: TGCAGTGCTAGAGCCCCGTATACCGGGGAGCTGTTTTTT. Amino acid sequence: CSARAPYTGELFF.

This clonotype was seen repeatedly, ten times or more. The chain couples TRBV5-5 to TRBJ1-6; 9 nucleotides align to TRBD1. CDR1 SGHKS and CDR2 YYEKEE come from the germline V gene (reference sequence). After removal of 5 bases from V and 9 bases from J, the junction contained 6 bases not matched to a gene. The length of the CDR3 is 14 residues. CDR3 nucleotides: TGTGCCAGCAGTCCGGGACAGGGTAGTTCACCCCTCCACTTT. Its translation: CASSPGQGSSPLHF.

Turning to this clonotype: This may stem from a read error, because a much larger clone lies one nucleotide away. This chain joins TRBV28 and TRBJ2-7, with a possible D match to TRBD1 (6 bases). Germline V gene lookup returns CDR1 MDHEN and CDR2 SYDVKM. CDR3 length equals 14 residues. The CDR3 bases are TGTGCCAGCAGAAGAACCGGGACACCTTACGGGCAGTACTTC. Its translation is CASRRTGTPYGQYF.

This clonotype was observed many times. The gene calls are TRBV5-1 and TRBJ2-7, with D uncertain. The germline V gene has CDR1 SGHRS and CDR2 YFSETQ. The CDR3 loop spans 12 amino acids. V was shortened by 3 bases and J by 7 bases, with 11 bases between the two germline ends. CDR3 sequence reads: CASSSWAEEQYF. CDR3 sequence (DNA): TGCGCCAGCAGCTCTTGGGCCGAGGAGCAGTACTTC.

This chain joins TRBV4-1 and TRBJ2-6, with D uncertain. The CDR3 sequence is 16 residues long. Germline V gene sequence: CDR1 MGHRA, CDR2 YSYEKL. The V end was cut by 0 bases, the J end by 0 bases, with 6 bases between. CDR3 DNA: TGCGCCAGCAGCCAAGATAGGTACTCTGGGGCCAACGTCCTGACTTTC. It is translated as CASSQDRYSGANVLTF.

This clonotype has a handful of counts. The chain links TRBV4-2 to TRBJ2-6; TRBD1 matches 8 bases. This CDR3 is 18 amino acids long. Trimming at V came to 4 bases and at J to 0 bases, leaving 8 bases not matched to a gene. The germline CDR1 and CDR2 sequences are LGHNA and YNFKEQ. CDR3 sequence reads: CASSPETGATSGANVLTF. Here the CDR3 DNA reads TGTGCCAGCAGCCCCGAGACAGGGGCTACCTCTGGGGCCAACGTCCTGACTTTC.

The gene calls are TRBV9 and TRBJ2-5; no clear D gene. With 4 bases removed from V and 2 bases from J, the gap between germline ends came to 6 bases. The CDR3 consists of 12 residues. CDR1 is SGDLS, CDR2 YYNGEE, per germline. CDR3: CASSKVQETQYF. The CDR3, as DNA: TGTGCCAGCAGCAAGGTTCAAGAGACCCAGTACTTC.

Many counts were recorded for this clonotype. This chain uses TRBV5-4 with TRBJ2-5; TRBD1 aligns across 7 bases. The CDR3 is 14 amino acids. Germline V gene lookup returns CDR1 SGHNT and CDR2 YYREEE (reference sequence). The trim removed 5 bases at V and 3 bases at J, leaving 7 bases unmatched. The CDR3 loop is CASREGDREETQYF. In DNA, the CDR3 is TGTGCCAGCAGGGAAGGGGACAGAGAAGAGACCCAGTACTTC.

Details on this clonotype: Given a much more abundant clone one base away, this may be a read error. The rearrangement links TRBV6-1 to TRBJ1-5, with D maybe TRBD1 (6 bases). Germline V lookup: CDR1 MNHNS, CDR2 SASEGT. The CDR3 has 14 residues. V lost 4 bases and J 7 bases, leaving 14 bases between the germline ends. The CDR3 sequence: CASSGGQEDQPQHF. CDR3 bases: TGTGCCAGCAGTGGGGGGCAGGAGGACCAGCCCCAGCATTTT.

This clonotype was counted many times. This chain links TRBV20-1 with TRBJ1-1, with D possibly matching TRBD1 (5 bases). Deletions cut 8 bases from V and 6 bases from J, with 19 bases between. The V gene's germline CDR1 is DFQATT and CDR2 SNEGSKA (reference sequence). CDR3 length equals 13 residues. The CDR3 loop is CSTQGHTSSEAFF. Written as DNA, the CDR3 is TGCAGTACTCAGGGTCACACATCTTCTGAAGCTTTCTTT.

This rearrangement joins TRBV18 to TRBJ2-7; no definite D call. This CDR3 is built from 14 residues. Trimming left V 0 bases short and J 5 bases short, with 11 bases between. In germline, CDR1 is KGHSH, CDR2 LQKENI. The DNA of the CDR3 is TGTGCCAGCTCACCACCGGCCAGGAGCCACGAGCAGTACTTC. Its protein product is CASSPPARSHEQYF.

In DNA form, the CDR3 reads TGTGCCAGCAGCTTAACACTGGAGACTAATGAAAAACTGTTTTTT. Amino acid sequence: CASSLTLETNEKLFF. The chain recombines TRBV7-6 with TRBJ1-4, with unresolved D. The CDR3 is 15 residues long. In germline, CDR1 is SGHVS, CDR2 FNYEAQ. Deletions cut 2 bases from V and 2 bases from J, with 9 bases between.